A single sample is the source of the 29 T cell receptor beta chains below, sequenced in a study of T cell responses to AZD1222 COVID-19 vaccine. Clones were read by immunoSEQ multiplex PCR, and TCRdb kept only the in-frame ones, dropping some. The profile shows roughly 110,000 clones, 87% of them singletons. The sequencing used peripheral blood, collected on day 0 of AZD1222 vaccination. The source is an adult in good health.

The chain recombines TRBV24-1 with TRBJ2-5; 7 bases match TRBD1. CDR3 size: 15 residues. Germline values: CDR1 KGHDR, CDR2 SFDVKD. V was clipped by 3 bases and J by 3 bases; unmatched bases: 6. The CDR3 spells CATSDPDREKETQYF. The CDR3 bases are TGTGCCACCAGTGATCCCGACAGGGAGAAAGAGACCCAGTACTTC.

The V gene is TRBV27, the J gene TRBJ1-5; D ambiguous. The length of the CDR3 is 15 residues. The germline V gene has CDR1 MNHEY and CDR2 SMNVEV (reference sequence). V was trimmed by 5 bases and J by 7 bases, leaving 18 bases between them. CDR3 protein: CASSNSDGVRQPQHF. The CDR3 region has the DNA TGTGCCAGCAGTAATTCGGACGGGGTGCGGCAGCCCCAGCATTTT.

This clone was counted once. The chain uses TRBV25-1 and TRBJ2-1, with D possibly matching TRBD1 (6 bases). Germline V gene lookup returns CDR1 MGHDK and CDR2 SYGVNS. The CDR3 runs 17 residues. Trimming took 5 bases from V and 4 from J, leaving 21 bases between them. CDR3 nucleotides: TGTGCCAGCAGTCCCAGCCTGGGGGACATAAGTTACAATGAGCAGTTCTTC. Protein: CASSPSLGDISYNEQFF.

The rearrangement links TRBV5-1 to TRBJ2-3, with D uncertain. Germline values: CDR1 SGHRS, CDR2 YFSETQ. CDR3 size: 13 residues. Trimming stripped 2 bases from V and 3 bases from J, with 7 bases between. The CDR3 is CASSLLETDTQYF. In nucleotides, the CDR3 is TGCGCCAGCAGCTTACTTGAAACAGATACGCAGTATTTT.

The V call is TRBV20-1, the J call TRBJ2-7; D not certain. The CDR3 runs 11 residues. V was pared by 4 bases and J by 5 bases, with 9 bases between. Germline CDR1 is DFQATT and CDR2 is SNEGSKA (reference sequence). The CDR3 here is CSANPQDEQYF. The CDR3 DNA sequence: TGCAGTGCTAACCCCCAGGACGAGCAGTACTTC.

This rearrangement joins TRBV7-8 to TRBJ2-5; a weak D match, TRBD2 (5 bases). The CDR3 sequence is 16 residues long. V lost 5 bases and J 0 bases, leaving 16 bases between the germline ends. The V gene's germline CDR1 is SGHVS and CDR2 FQNEAQ. In DNA form, the CDR3 reads TGTGCCAGCAGCCAAACTAGGTCACCCTACCAAGAGACCCAGTACTTC. This translates into CASSQTRSPYQETQYF.

The CDR3 nucleotides read TGTGCCAGTAGTATAAGGGGACTAGCGGGGGGCAGTCCAAGCTCCTACAATGAGCAGTTCTTC. Its protein is CASSIRGLAGGSPSSYNEQFF. The V and J genes are TRBV19 and TRBJ2-1; 15 bases map to TRBD2. This CDR3 is 21 amino acids long. Germline assignment: CDR1 LNHDA and CDR2 SQIVND (reference sequence). V was pared by 2 bases and J by 0 bases, with 11 bases of the junction left unmatched.

This chain joins TRBV30 and TRBJ1-5, with D possibly TRBD1 on 6 matching bases. Trimming took off 0 bases at V and 2 bases at J, with 11 bases between the two ends. The CDR3 has 15 residues. Germline CDR1 is GTSNPN and CDR2 is SVGIG (reference sequence). The CDR3 region is CAWSVQGRGNQPQHF. The CDR3 DNA is TGTGCCTGGAGTGTACAGGGTCGGGGCAATCAGCCCCAGCATTTT.

This clone was detected only once. The rearrangement links TRBV20-1 to TRBJ2-5; 8 nucleotides agree with TRBD2. The CDR3 consists of 15 residues. V dropped 3 bases and J dropped 4; count of bases not matched to a gene: 10. The germline CDR1 and CDR2 sequences are DFQATT and SNEGSKA (reference sequence). CDR3 nucleotide sequence: TGCAGTGCTAGTCGGGCGTTAGCGGGGACAGAGACCCAGTACTTC. Encoded protein: CSASRALAGTETQYF.

The rearrangement uses TRBV12-3 or TRBV12-4 and TRBJ1-1; no definite D call. V lost 5 bases and J lost 1, with 8 bases in between. The length of the CDR3 is 13 residues. CDR3 coding DNA: TGTGCCAGCAGTCCCCACCCGAACACTGAAGCTTTCTTT. It yields the protein CASSPHPNTEAFF.

The chain uses TRBV18 and TRBJ1-5; D uncertain. This CDR3 has 13 amino acids. CDR1 is KGHSH, CDR2 LQKENI, per germline. The V and J ends lost 9 bases and 0 bases respectively, with 9 bases between them. The CDR3 DNA is TGTGCCAGTGTTTTCGATAGCAATCAGCCCCAGCATTTT. It specifies CASVFDSNQPQHF.

The CDR3 protein is CASSLPGRNTEAFF. CDR3 DNA: TGTGCCAGCAGTCTGCCTGGGAGGAACACTGAAGCTTTCTTT. This chain uses TRBV3-1 (or the pseudogene TRBV3-2) with TRBJ1-1; no clear D gene. The CDR3 consists of 14 residues. Trimming removed 6 bases from V and 1 base from J, with 12 bases in between. Germline values: CDR1 LGHDT, CDR2 YNNKEL (reference sequence).

The rearrangement uses TRBV28 and TRBJ2-3; TRBD1 agrees at 9 bases. Germline loops: CDR1 MDHEN, CDR2 SYDVKM. Losses at the gene ends were 7 bases for V and 3 bases for J; bases not matched to a gene: 8. The CDR3 is 15 residues long. The CDR3 spells CASKSAGQGTDTQYF. CDR3 in DNA: TGTGCCAGCAAAAGCGCGGGACAGGGTACAGATACGCAGTATTTT.

For this clone: Because the CDR3's place on the DNA is in doubt, the DNA is left out and the CDR3 is given as listed by TCRdb. The CDR3 loop is CASTSGQTFNEKLFF. The chain carries TRBV19 and TRBJ1-4; the table assigns TRBD1, which was not confirmed against the DNA. In germline, CDR1 is LNHDA, CDR2 SQIVND (reference sequence). Inclusive of both ends, the CDR3 amounts to 15 amino acids.

The chain employs TRBV21-1 and TRBJ1-2; the table assigns TRBD1, which was not confirmed against the DNA. TRBV21-1 constitutes a pseudogene. The CDR3 runs to 15 residues. The chain's CDR3 is CASSNPKGRGDGYTF. As DNA, the CDR3 is TGTGCCAGCAGCAACCCCAAGGGCAGGGGCGATGGCTACACCTTC.

Here the CDR3 DNA reads TGCGCCAGCAGCTTGGTAGGGAGCGGCACTGAAGCTTTCTTT. It encodes CASSLVGSGTEAFF. This chain joins TRBV5-1 and TRBJ1-1; D not certain. Trimming left V 0 bases short and J 4 bases short, with 10 bases between. The CDR3 is made up of 14 amino acids. CDR1 is SGHRS, CDR2 YFSETQ, per germline. The variable domain in full, with the rest retrieved from reference TRBV5-1 and TRBJ1-1, is KAGVTQTPRYLIKTRGQQVTLSCSPISGHRSVSWYQQTPGQGLQFLFEYFSETQRNKGNFPGRFSGRQFSNSRSEMNVSTLELGDSALYLCASSLVGSGTEAFFGQGTRLTVV.

This chain joins TRBV9 and TRBJ1-3; unclear D gene. With 0 bases removed from V and 2 bases from J, the gap between germline ends came to 9 bases. CDR1 is SGDLS, CDR2 YYNGEE, per germline. The CDR3 has 15 residues. The CDR3 sequence is CASSVDLIPGNTIYF. The CDR3 bases are TGTGCCAGCAGCGTAGACCTTATCCCTGGAAACACCATATATTTT.

There are a few counts of this clone. The gene calls are TRBV7-2 and TRBJ2-7, with 7 nucleotides matching TRBD1. The germline gives CDR1 SGHTA, CDR2 FQGNSA. Germline trimming cut 5 bases from V and 5 bases from J; bases unmatched to any gene: 6. The CDR3 has 13 residues. In nucleotides, the CDR3 is TGTGCCAGCAGCGCCGACAGGGTCGACGAGCAGTACTTC. As protein: CASSADRVDEQYF.

V is TRBV5-6 and J is TRBJ2-7; D might be TRBD1 (5 bases). The CDR3 is 16 amino acids. The germline V gene encodes CDR1 SGHDT and CDR2 YYEEEE. The germline V and J ends were trimmed by 1 base and 12 bases, with 26 bases remaining between them. CDR3 loop: CASSLYYDRDLAKGYF. The CDR3 DNA reads TGTGCCAGCAGCTTGTATTACGACAGAGATCTCGCAAAGGGGTACTTC.

The chain carries TRBV6-4 and TRBJ2-3, with 8 bases that match TRBD2. J lost 0 bases, V lost 2 bases, and 1 base had no gene match. CDR1 is MRHNA and CDR2 is SNTAGT in the germline V gene. This CDR3 comprises 15 residues. The CDR3 reads CASSDVAGSTDTQYF. In nucleotides, the CDR3 is TGTGCCAGCAGTGACGTAGCGGGGAGCACAGATACGCAGTATTTT.

The chain joins TRBV29-1 to TRBJ2-5, with D unclear. Germline assignment: CDR1 SQVTM and CDR2 ANQGSEA. The CDR3 is made up of 13 amino acids. Trimming took 5 bases from V and 4 from J, leaving 14 bases between them. CDR3 in DNA: TGCAGCGTTCGCTTGGTCCTTGGAGAGACCCAGTACTTC. Protein sequence: CSVRLVLGETQYF. Full variable domain (remainder filled in from reference TRBV29-1 and TRBJ2-5): SAVISQKPSRDICQRGTSLTIQCQVDSQVTMMFWYRQQPGQSLTLIATANQGSEATYESGFVIDKFPISRPNLTFSTLTVSNMSPEDSSIYLCSVRLVLGETQYFGPGTRLLVL.

The gene calls are TRBV6-5 and TRBJ1-3; D remains unclear. Trimming left V 4 bases short and J 0 bases short, with 10 bases between. Looked up from germline, CDR1 is MNHEY and CDR2 is SVGAGI. This CDR3 has 15 amino acids. The CDR3 nucleotides are TGTGCCAGCAGTTCCCAGACCAGCTCTGGAAACACCATATATTTT. Amino acid sequence: CASSSQTSSGNTIYF.

This clone occurred a few times. The V call is TRBV7-3, the J call TRBJ1-2; the match to TRBD1 covers 7 bases. The CDR3 spans 14 residues. After removal of 5 bases from V and 8 bases from J, the junction contained 11 bases not matched to a gene. Looked up from germline, CDR1 is SGHTA and CDR2 is FQGTGA. In DNA form, the CDR3 reads TGTGCCAGCAGCCCCGACAGGGTTCGAGAGGGCTACACCTTC. It codes for CASSPDRVREGYTF.

The genes are TRBV6-5 and TRBJ1-1; TRBD1 matches 7 bases. The CDR3 contains 16 residues. Per germline, CDR1 MNHEY and CDR2 SVGAGI. Unmatched junction bases numbered 5, after V lost 0 bases and J lost 1 base. CDR3 sequence reads: CASSYSIDRENTEAFF. The CDR3 DNA is TGTGCCAGCAGTTACTCGATAGACAGGGAGAACACTGAAGCTTTCTTT.

This clone was recorded only once. V is TRBV6-6 and J is TRBJ2-1, with a possible D match to TRBD1 (6 bases). Germline-derived CDR1 and CDR2 are MNHNY and SVGAGI (reference sequence). Trimming stripped 0 bases from V and 6 bases from J, with 15 bases between. The CDR3 extends over 16 amino acids. CDR3 in amino acids: CASSYSGDIRVNEQFF. CDR3 nucleotide sequence: TGTGCCAGCAGTTACTCAGGGGACATCAGGGTCAATGAGCAGTTCTTC.

In its sample, this clone was seen once. The chain links TRBV30 to TRBJ2-3; TRBD2 matches at 8 bases. This CDR3 has 16 amino acids. Per the germline V gene, CDR1 is GTSNPN and CDR2 is SVGIG (reference sequence). Trimming at V came to 5 bases and at J to 6 bases, leaving 16 bases not matched to a gene. CDR3 sequence reads: CAWGHQPGGRSDTQYF. CDR3 in DNA: TGTGCCTGGGGGCACCAACCGGGGGGGAGGTCGGATACGCAGTATTTT.

This chain joins TRBV6-5 and TRBJ1-1; 10 bases line up with TRBD1. CDR1 and CDR2 from the germline V gene are MNHEY and SVGAGI. J gave up 1 base and V 5 bases, and 4 bases lay outside the gene matches. CDR3 length equals 15 residues. The CDR3 DNA is TGTGCCAGCAGTCCCGGGACAGGGGCGAACACTGAAGCTTTCTTT. This sequence encodes CASSPGTGANTEAFF.

In DNA form, the CDR3 reads TGTGCCAGCTCACCTTTAGGACAGGGGGGCACTGAAGCTTTCTTT. Amino acid sequence: CASSPLGQGGTEAFF. The V and J genes are TRBV18 and TRBJ1-1, with 10 bases identical to TRBD1. Germline trimming cut 3 bases from V and 4 bases from J; bases unmatched to any gene: 5. The CDR3 loop spans 15 amino acids. The V gene's germline CDR1 is KGHSH and CDR2 LQKENI.

The chain recombines TRBV19 with TRBJ1-2; no clear D gene. V lost 3 bases and J 3 bases, leaving 14 bases between the germline ends. The CDR3 contains 15 residues. CDR1 is LNHDA and CDR2 is SQIVND in the germline V gene (reference sequence). The CDR3 loop is CASSITRGADYGYTF. The CDR3 DNA follows: TGTGCCAGTAGTATTACCCGGGGAGCAGACTATGGCTACACCTTC.